This T cell receptor (beta chain) was sequenced in a study of cytomegalovirus exposure and HLA in healthy donors. In the PCR, 60 Vbeta and 13 Jbeta primers were used. The assay was immunoSEQ multiplex PCR, and TCRdb's table has in-frame clones only and misses some. Of around 97,000 clones in the sample, 65% to 80% were seen once. CDR1 SGHTA and CDR2 FQGNSA come from the germline V gene. V shed 5 bases, J shed 8 bases, and the junction held 8 bases outside the gene matches. The CDR3 extends over 15 amino acids. Study outcomes and limitations: It was confirmed in vitro that three of the CMV-associated chains were specific for CMV antigens. It was assumed in the presence/absence analyses that sequencing depth was roughly uniform across donors.

As regards this clone: The antigen remains unidentified.

The specimen sequenced was PBMCs. This sequence was found in a woman between 18 and 29 years old in good health and CMV-seropositive. J is TRBJ2-2 and V is TRBV7-2, with 10 positions matching TRBD1. CDR3 sequence (DNA): TGTGCCAGCAGCCCGACAGGGGGCACGTATGGGGAGCTGTTTTTT. This encodes CASSPTGGTYGELFF.